These 23 T cell receptor beta chains were all obtained from the same sample, sequenced in a study of T-cell memory formation after mild COVID-19. TCRdb ran MiXCR on the 5' RACE reads and lists one entry per CDR3 protein. This sample has over 350,000 distinct CDR3 sequences; approximately 16% occur once, and the top ten carry 20% to 25%. The specimen sequenced was PBMCs or a T cell subset sorted from them (not recorded which). The receptors originated from a man aged 18 to 29 who had mild COVID-19 (a few samples of this study predate the infection). Cell type and time point are not known.

The chain is built from TRBV19 and TRBJ1-6; 8 bases are shared with TRBD1. This CDR3 has 14 amino acids. The V segment lost 7 bases and the J segment 8 bases; nucleotides outside the gene matches: 7. Germline V CDR1 and CDR2: LNHDA, SQIVND (reference sequence). CDR3 in DNA: TGTGCCAGTACTATGGACAGGGAACATTCACCCCTCCACTTT. Its protein is CASTMDREHSPLHF.

V usage is TRBV15 and J usage is TRBJ2-6; TRBD2 is a possible D gene (6 bases). Trimming cost V 1 base and J 1 base, with 14 bases left between them. The length of the CDR3 is 18 residues. Looked up from germline, CDR1 is LNHNV and CDR2 is YYDKDF (reference sequence). In DNA, the CDR3 is TGTGCCACCAGCAGAGCCCTCGGCGGGGTGTCTGGGGCCAACGTCCTGACTTTC. This codes for CATSRALGGVSGANVLTF.

Concerning this clonotype: As the CDR3 is not closed by the conserved phenylalanine or tryptophan, this likely results from a read error. The limits of the CDR3 on the DNA are not certain, so only TCRdb's listed CDR3 is given. The CDR3 sequence: CASSEWSDRLVL. The rearrangement uses TRBV6-1 and TRBJ1-4. Both ends counted, the CDR3 spans 12 residues. CDR1 and CDR2 from the germline V gene are MNHNS and SASEGT.

The chain has TRBV25-1 and TRBJ1-6, with TRBD1 matching 7 bases. The trim removed 7 bases at V and 1 base at J, leaving 4 bases unmatched. This CDR3 comprises 15 residues. Germline V lookup: CDR1 MGHDK, CDR2 SYGVNS. The CDR3 protein is CASKQGESYNSPLHF. DNA of the CDR3: TGTGCCAGCAAGCAGGGGGAGTCCTATAATTCACCCCTCCACTTT.

Remarks on this clonotype: At one end, the junction sequence differs from germline, possibly due to a read error. The rearrangement uses TRBV18 and TRBJ1-1, with 7 bases aligning to TRBD1. Germline CDR1 and CDR2: KGHSH and LQKENI. This CDR3 spans 15 amino acids. The CDR3 region is CASSPMEGANTEAFF. DNA of the CDR3: TGTGCCAGCTCACCCATGGAGGGGGCGAACACCGAAGCTTTCTTT. Together with reference TRBV18 and TRBJ1-1, the CDR3 gives the full variable domain: NAGVMQNPRHLVRRRGQEARLRCSPMKGHSHVYWYRQLPEEGLKFMVYLQKENIIDESGMPKERFSAEFPKEGPSILRIQQVVRGDSAAYFCASSPMEGANTEAFFGQGTRLTVV.

V gene TRBV29-1 combines with J gene TRBJ2-1; 11 bases line up with TRBD2. The CDR3 has 15 amino acids. Germline V gene lookup returns CDR1 SQVTM and CDR2 ANQGSEA. DNA of the CDR3: TGCAGTGGAACTAGCGGGGGTTACTCCTACAATGAGCAGTTCTTC. Its protein product is CSGTSGGYSYNEQFF.

The chain joins TRBV5-6 to TRBJ1-1, with D perhaps matching TRBD1 (6 bases). Germline CDR1 and CDR2: SGHDT and YYEEEE. This CDR3 spans 16 amino acids. V dropped 6 bases and J dropped 5 bases, with 23 bases sitting between them. Here the CDR3 DNA reads TGTGCCAGCACCCGGCGGGGGGCTGCGGGGGTAACTGAAGCTTTCTTT. Translation: CASTRRGAAGVTEAFF.

V is TRBV9 and J is TRBJ1-6; D is ambiguous. Germline CDR1 reads SGDLS; CDR2 reads YYNGEE. The CDR3 loop spans 15 amino acids. V was pared by 0 bases and J by 9 bases, with 13 bases between. CDR3 residues: CASSVDGAGTSPLHF. CDR3 DNA: TGTGCCAGCAGCGTAGATGGAGCAGGAACTTCACCCCTCCACTTT.

In this sample, this clonotype turned up many times. V gene TRBV4-2 combines with J gene TRBJ2-7, with unresolved D. Between the trimmed V and J ends, which lost 0 bases and 2 bases, there was a span of 14 bases. This CDR3 comprises 16 residues. Germline CDR1 and CDR2: LGHNA and YNFKEQ. CDR3 DNA: TGTGCCAGCAGCCAAGATCTTCAGTCTAGGACCTACGAGCAGTACTTC. As protein: CASSQDLQSRTYEQYF.

This clonotype has just a few counts. V and J are TRBV4-1 and TRBJ1-6, with D unclear. Germline V lookup: CDR1 MGHRA, CDR2 YSYEKL. This CDR3 is built from 13 residues. V dropped 4 bases and J dropped 8 bases, with 9 bases sitting between them. DNA of the CDR3: TGCGCCAGCAGCCTCTGGACTGATTCACCCCTCCACTTT. This gives the protein CASSLWTDSPLHF.

In its sample, this clonotype was seen a few times. V is TRBV5-1 and J is TRBJ1-4; D remains ambiguous. Germline CDR1 and CDR2: SGHRS and YFSETQ. The V gene lost 2 bases and the J gene lost 0 bases, with 8 bases spanning the gap. This CDR3 spans 15 amino acids. CDR3 region: CASSLSTATNEKLFF. CDR3 coding DNA: TGCGCCAGCAGCTTATCCACAGCAACTAATGAAAAACTGTTTTTT.

V gene TRBV29-1 combines with J gene TRBJ2-3; 10 bases fit TRBD2. The trim removed 0 bases at V and 4 bases at J, leaving 10 bases unmatched. This CDR3 comprises 17 residues. Germline V gives CDR1 SQVTM, CDR2 ANQGSEA. In DNA form, the CDR3 reads TGCAGCGTTGAAGACTCCGAGCGGGGGGGCCTGGCAGATACGCAGTATTTT. This translates into CSVEDSERGGLADTQYF.

By proportion, this clonotype is medium-sized (0.01 to 0.1%). The chain employs TRBV5-1 and TRBJ1-6; D is uncertain. The V end was cut by 0 bases, the J end by 7 bases, with 11 bases between. Germline lookup yields CDR1 SGHRS and CDR2 YFSETQ. The CDR3 extends over 15 amino acids. Here the CDR3 reads CASSLGASYNSPLHF. The CDR3 DNA sequence: TGCGCCAGCAGCTTGGGGGCGTCTTACAATTCACCCCTCCACTTT.

The rearrangement uses TRBV4-1 and TRBJ1-5, with D tentatively TRBD1 (5 bases). Germline assignment: CDR1 MGHRA and CDR2 YSYEKL. V shed 1 base and J shed 7 bases, with 20 bases lying between them. The CDR3 totals 17 residues. The CDR3 protein is CASSQALRDEGRQPQHF. Written as DNA, the CDR3 is TGCGCCAGCAGCCAAGCCCTCCGGGACGAGGGGCGACAGCCCCAGCATTTT.

This clonotype was seen at least ten times. This chain joins TRBV18 and TRBJ2-1, with D possibly being TRBD1 or TRBD2 (5 bases each). The germline V gene encodes CDR1 KGHSH and CDR2 LQKENI. Trimming took 3 bases from V and 12 from J, leaving 21 bases between them. CDR3 length: 15 residues. The CDR3 coding sequence is TGTGCCAGCTCACCGGGTCCCGACGGGGCAATCGCGCAGTTCTTC. Its protein product is CASSPGPDGAIAQFF.

The chain combines TRBV28 with TRBJ2-7; D uncertain. There are 14 residues in the CDR3. Trimming shortened V by 7 bases and J by 6 bases, and 19 bases separated the two germline ends. Germline V gives CDR1 MDHEN, CDR2 SYDVKM. The CDR3 nucleotides read TGTGCCAGCACCAAAGACCCGAAGTTGCGCGAGCAGTACGTC. It yields the protein CASTKDPKLREQYV.

CDR3 DNA: TGTGCCAGCAGCCAAGTCCATGGGGTGACTGAAGCTTTCTTT. This translates into CASSQVHGVTEAFF. V gene TRBV4-2 combines with J gene TRBJ1-1; D gene unclear. This CDR3 is 14 amino acids long. Trimming cost V 1 base and J 5 bases, with 11 bases left between them. In germline, CDR1 is LGHNA, CDR2 YNFKEQ.

The chain carries TRBV5-1 and TRBJ2-3, with D perhaps assigned TRBD1 or TRBD2 (5 bases each). The CDR3 contains 15 residues. Germline assignment: CDR1 SGHRS and CDR2 YFSETQ. V lost 7 bases and J 0 bases, leaving 15 bases between the germline ends. CDR3 region: CASGGPKLSTDTQYF. CDR3 nucleotide sequence: TGCGCCAGCGGGGGACCAAAACTAAGCACAGATACGCAGTATTTT.

The CDR3 region has the DNA TGTGCCAGCACCATCATTCAGGGGTCGGTGACAGATACGCAGTATTTT. This gives the protein CASTIIQGSVTDTQYF. The rearrangement uses TRBV11-2 and TRBJ2-3; perhaps TRBD1 as D (6 bases). This CDR3 region has 16 residues. V shed 7 bases and J shed 3 bases, with 20 bases lying between them. The germline CDR1 and CDR2 sequences are SGHAT and FQNNGV.

The V and J genes are TRBV14 and TRBJ2-6; 7 bases align to TRBD1. The CDR3 is 15 amino acids. Germline V lookup: CDR1 SGHDN, CDR2 FVKESK. The ends lost 3 bases at V and 4 bases at J; junction bases unmatched: 3. DNA for the CDR3: TGTGCCAGCAGCCACGAGGGGGCGGGGGCCAACGTCCTGACTTTC. Residues: CASSHEGAGANVLTF.

A few counts support this clonotype. The chain joins TRBV4-2 to TRBJ2-3; D tentatively fits TRBD1 or TRBD2 (6 bases each). This CDR3 region has 15 residues. Germline V gives CDR1 LGHNA, CDR2 YNFKEQ. V gave up 1 base and J gave up 6 bases, with 14 bases separating them. CDR3 amino acids: CASSQAGAPADTQYF. CDR3 nucleotide sequence: TGTGCCAGCAGCCAAGCGGGGGCACCTGCGGATACGCAGTATTTT.

The chain links TRBV29-1 to TRBJ2-3; D perhaps matches TRBD1 (6 bases). The V end lost 4 bases, the J end lost 2 bases, and 13 bases lay between the germline ends. The CDR3 covers 14 residues. CDR1 SQVTM and CDR2 ANQGSEA come from the germline V gene. CDR3 in amino acids: CSVARDTTTDTQYF. In nucleotides, the CDR3 is TGCAGCGTTGCTCGGGACACTACCACAGATACGCAGTATTTT.

This clonotype was seen only a few times. This chain links TRBV6-5 with TRBJ2-3, with 11 bases fitting TRBD2. Looked up from germline, CDR1 is MNHEY and CDR2 is SVGAGI. V lost 0 bases and J lost 2; bases outside the gene matches: 10. The CDR3 spans 19 residues. CDR3 sequence (DNA): TGTGCCAGCAGTTACTCTAGGCCTAGCGGGGGGCCGTTCACAGATACGCAGTATTTT. Protein: CASSYSRPSGGPFTDTQYF.